A single sample gave rise to the 18 T cell receptor beta chains below, sequenced in a study of T cell responses to AZD1222 COVID-19 vaccine. Using immunoSEQ multiplex PCR, the repertoire was profiled, and TCRdb retains in-frame clones only, with some absent. This sample has more than 85,000 clones, with 70% to 90% found just once. This material consisted of peripheral blood, taken on day 0 of MenACWY control vaccination. The source of these receptors is an adult in good health.

The V gene is TRBV30, the J gene TRBJ2-7; possible D gene TRBD1, 6 bases. There are 13 residues in the CDR3. Trimming removed 7 bases at V and 0 bases at J, with 13 bases between. The germline V gene encodes CDR1 GTSNPN and CDR2 SVGIG (reference sequence). CDR3 loop: CALTDRSSYEQYF. CDR3 DNA sequence: TGTGCCTTAACCGACAGGAGCTCCTACGAGCAGTACTTC.

V usage is TRBV18 and J usage is TRBJ1-5; D not certain. Germline assignment: CDR1 KGHSH and CDR2 LQKENI. V lost 1 base to trimming and J lost 0 bases, with 16 bases between them. The CDR3 has 18 residues. DNA of the CDR3: TGTGCCAGCTCACCACGGGCCTTGGCCCAAAATAGCAATCAGCCCCAGCATTTT. It specifies CASSPRALAQNSNQPQHF.

J is TRBJ2-1 and V is TRBV15; possibly TRBD2 for D (6 bases). The CDR3 totals 16 residues. Looked up from germline, CDR1 is LNHNV and CDR2 is YYDKDF (reference sequence). The V end lost 0 bases, the J end lost 7 bases, and 16 bases lay between the germline ends. CDR3 amino acids: CATSREGPGRGNEQFF. The CDR3 DNA follows: TGTGCCACCAGCAGAGAAGGTCCAGGCCGGGGGAATGAGCAGTTCTTC.

This chain links TRBV10-3 with TRBJ2-2, with TRBD2 identical over 7 bases. The germline V gene has CDR1 ENHRY and CDR2 SYGVKD. J gave up 6 bases and V 2 bases, and 0 bases lay outside the gene matches. The CDR3 contains 13 residues. The DNA for the CDR3 is TGTGCCATCAGTGAGAGCGGGGCCGGGGAGCTGTTTTTT. It encodes CAISESGAGELFF.

The sample holds a few counts of this clone. The chain recombines TRBV9 with TRBJ2-1; 10 bases align to TRBD1. CDR3 length equals 15 residues. Germline loops: CDR1 SGDLS, CDR2 YYNGEE. V dropped 0 bases and J dropped 8; count of bases not matched to a gene: 5. The CDR3 nucleotides read TGTGCCAGCAGCGTAGAGGACAGGGGGTTCGATGAGCAGTTCTTC. Amino acids: CASSVEDRGFDEQFF.

The chain uses TRBV6-2 or TRBV6-3 and TRBJ2-7; 7 positions agree with TRBD2. The CDR3 runs to 14 residues. CDR1 and CDR2 from the germline V gene are MNHEY and SVGEGT. Trimming cost V 7 bases and J 3 bases; bases outside gene matches: 9. CDR3 nucleotides: TGTGCCAGCACCCCCTGGGGGGGAGGCTACGAGCAGTACTTC. Translation gives CASTPWGGGYEQYF.

V gene TRBV5-1 combines with J gene TRBJ2-3; the D is unclear. Germline values: CDR1 SGHRS, CDR2 YFSETQ. V shed 5 bases and J shed 0 bases, with 13 bases lying between them. This CDR3 has 15 amino acids. CDR3 sequence: CASRSTALSTDTQYF. CDR3 in DNA: TGCGCCAGCAGGTCGACCGCCCTTAGCACAGATACGCAGTATTTT.

This chain connects TRBV5-1 to TRBJ1-1; 8 bases map to TRBD1. V lost 0 bases and J lost 4; bases outside the gene matches: 8. Germline values: CDR1 SGHRS, CDR2 YFSETQ. This CDR3 has 16 residues. CDR3 protein: CASSLGAGGGGTEAFF. The CDR3 region has the DNA TGCGCCAGCAGCTTGGGAGCAGGGGGCGGGGGCACTGAAGCTTTCTTT.

V gene TRBV11-1 combines with J gene TRBJ2-5; TRBD1 aligns across 9 bases. Germline CDR1 is SGHAT and CDR2 is FQDESV (reference sequence). Trimming at V came to 4 bases and at J to 3 bases, leaving 3 bases not matched to a gene. This CDR3 is built from 14 residues. The CDR3 is CASSSRTGEETQYF. CDR3 coding DNA: TGTGCCAGCAGCTCCAGGACAGGGGAAGAGACCCAGTACTTC.

This clone has only one observation. The chain links TRBV15 to TRBJ2-7, with D unclear. CDR1 and CDR2 (germline): LNHNV, YYDKDF (reference sequence). Deletions cut 4 bases from V and 6 bases from J, with 13 bases between. The CDR3 is 13 residues long. The CDR3 region is CATSIYQSSEQYF. In DNA form, the CDR3 reads TGTGCCACCAGCATCTACCAGTCGTCCGAGCAGTACTTC.

A single count supports this clone. The chain links TRBV3-1 (or the pseudogene TRBV3-2) to TRBJ2-5, with 8 bases fitting TRBD2. This CDR3 region has 14 residues. Germline CDR1 reads LGHDT; CDR2 reads YNNKEL (reference sequence). V dropped 3 bases and J dropped 4; count of bases not matched to a gene: 4. Here the CDR3 DNA reads TGTGCCAGCAGCCACGGGGGGGTCGGAGAGACCCAGTACTTC. The encoded protein is CASSHGGVGETQYF.

The chain is built from TRBV19 and TRBJ1-6; D is perhaps TRBD1 (5 bases). The V end lost 5 bases, the J end lost 2 bases, and 16 bases lay between the germline ends. Germline V CDR1 and CDR2: LNHDA, SQIVND (reference sequence). This CDR3 spans 17 amino acids. The DNA of the CDR3 is TGTGCCAGTAGTCCACTCGGGGGGGTCGCCTATAATTCACCCCTCCACTTT. Protein product: CASSPLGGVAYNSPLHF.

This chain joins TRBV19 and TRBJ2-1, with unresolved D. The CDR3 runs 16 residues. The V gene's germline CDR1 is LNHDA and CDR2 SQIVND (reference sequence). The ends were cut back, 5 bases at V and 5 bases at J, with 19 bases in the middle. The CDR3, as DNA: TGTGCCAGTAGTCCCACCCCCTCATCGGGCCACAATGAGCAGTTCTTC. Translation gives CASSPTPSSGHNEQFF.

The CDR3 spells CASSSPAGTAYEQYF. The DNA of the CDR3 is TGTGCCAGCAGTTCCCCGGCAGGGACGGCCTACGAGCAGTACTTC. This chain links TRBV6-5 with TRBJ2-7; D possibly matches TRBD1 or TRBD2 (5 bases each). Germline CDR1 MNHEY, CDR2 SVGAGI. The CDR3 is made up of 15 amino acids. The V end was cut by 4 bases, the J end by 2 bases, with 15 bases between.

J is TRBJ2-7 and V is TRBV19; TRBD2 matches 13 bases. V lost 6 bases to trimming and J lost 3 bases; unmatched junction nucleotides: 5. There are 15 residues in the CDR3. Germline lookup yields CDR1 LNHDA and CDR2 SQIVND (reference sequence). Written as DNA, the CDR3 is TGTGCCAGTAGGATCGGACTAGCGGGGGTCTACGAGCAGTACTTC. This translates into CASRIGLAGVYEQYF.

This chain uses TRBV27 with TRBJ1-4; 7 bases fit TRBD1. The CDR3 extends over 16 amino acids. Germline CDR1 MNHEY, CDR2 SMNVEV (reference sequence). V lost 7 bases and J lost 0; bases outside the gene matches: 8. The CDR3: CASTPTGTSTNEKLFF. The CDR3 nucleotides read TGTGCCAGCACCCCGACAGGGACTTCAACTAATGAAAAACTGTTTTTT. Using reference TRBV27 and TRBJ1-4 for the parts outside the CDR3, the full variable domain is EAQVTQNPRYLITVTGKKLTVTCSQNMNHEYMSWYRQDPGLGLRQIYYSMNVEVTDKGDVPEGYKVSRKEKRNFPLILESPSPNQTSLYFCASTPTGTSTNEKLFFGSGTQLSVL.

The V gene is TRBV9, the J gene TRBJ1-1; D unresolved. Germline-derived CDR1 and CDR2 are SGDLS and YYNGEE. V gave up 0 bases and J gave up 5 bases, with 14 bases separating them. This CDR3 contains 15 residues. Written as DNA, the CDR3 is TGTGCCAGCAGCGTAGATCACACTTCCCGAACTGAAGCTTTCTTT. This translates into CASSVDHTSRTEAFF.

The rearrangement joins TRBV28 to TRBJ1-2; D is perhaps TRBD1 (6 bases). CDR1 and CDR2 from the germline V gene are MDHEN and SYDVKM. V lost 4 bases, J lost 5 bases, and 14 bases lay in between. The CDR3 is 14 residues long. The CDR3 DNA reads TGTGCCAGCAGTTCACAGGGACGGATTTATGGCTACACCTTC. Amino acid sequence: CASSSQGRIYGYTF.